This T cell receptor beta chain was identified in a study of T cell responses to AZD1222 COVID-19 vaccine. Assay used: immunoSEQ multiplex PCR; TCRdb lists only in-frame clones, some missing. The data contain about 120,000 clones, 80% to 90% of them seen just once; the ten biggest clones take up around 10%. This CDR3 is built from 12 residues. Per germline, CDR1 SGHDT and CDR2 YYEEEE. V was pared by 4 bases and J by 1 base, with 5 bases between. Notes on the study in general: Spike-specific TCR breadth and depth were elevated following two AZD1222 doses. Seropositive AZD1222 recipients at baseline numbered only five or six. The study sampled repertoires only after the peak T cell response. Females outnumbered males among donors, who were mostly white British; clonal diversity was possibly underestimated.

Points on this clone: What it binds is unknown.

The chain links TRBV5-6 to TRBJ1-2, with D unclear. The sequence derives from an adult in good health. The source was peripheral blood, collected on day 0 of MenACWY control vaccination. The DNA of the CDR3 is TGTGCCAGCAGCACCGGTAACTATGGCTACACCTTC. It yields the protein CASSTGNYGYTF.